The 17 T cell receptor beta chains listed next were all sequenced from one sample in a study of CD8 T cells in Susac syndrome. Random-hexamer reverse transcription was applied to roughly 0.5 to 1 ug RNA. Via MiXCR, TCRdb re-called the immunoSEQ multiplex PCR reads, giving one row per CDR3 protein. The repertoire consists of roughly 400,000 distinct CDR3 sequences, with more than 80% occurring once and the leading ten covering roughly 0.11%. The material sequenced was CD8+ T cells from PBMCs. The source is a human donor with multiple sclerosis.

Only one count was recorded for this clonotype. The chain couples TRBV4-1 to TRBJ1-5; TRBD1 is a possible D gene (6 bases). V gave up 4 bases and J gave up 9 bases, with 16 bases separating them. CDR1 is MGHRA, CDR2 YSYEKL, per germline. The CDR3 consists of 14 residues. CDR3 nucleotides: TGCGCCAGCAGCCCAGCTGGGGGCCCGAGGCCCCAGCATTTT. Its protein is CASSPAGGPRPQHF.

This chain links TRBV4-1 with TRBJ2-7; TRBD2 aligns across 12 bases. Germline trimming cut 2 bases from V and 6 bases from J; bases unmatched to any gene: 8. CDR1 and CDR2 (germline): MGHRA, YSYEKL. The CDR3 length is 16 residues. DNA of the CDR3: TGCGCCAGCAGCCAATCCCCGGGACTAGCGGGTGCCGAGCAGTACTTC. This sequence encodes CASSQSPGLAGAEQYF.

The V gene is TRBV7-9, the J gene TRBJ2-3; the match to TRBD2 covers 11 bases. Germline trimming cut 3 bases from V and 4 bases from J; bases unmatched to any gene: 6. The CDR3 contains 16 residues. The germline V gene encodes CDR1 SEHNR and CDR2 FQNEAQ (reference sequence). The CDR3 DNA reads as TGTGCCAGCAGCTTCCTTAGCGGGGGGGCGTCAGATACGCAGTATTTT. Its protein product is CASSFLSGGASDTQYF. The whole variable domain, remainder taken from reference TRBV7-9 and TRBJ2-3, is DTGVSQNPRHKITKRGQNVTFRCDPISEHNRLYWYRQTLGQGPEFLTYFQNEAQLEKSRLLSDRFSAERPKGSFSTLEIQRTEQGDSAMYLCASSFLSGGASDTQYFGPGTRLTVL.

A single count supports this clonotype. The J gene is TRBJ2-7, the V gene TRBV2; D is ambiguous. Trimming removed 1 base from V and 2 bases from J, with 9 bases in between. Germline loops: CDR1 SNHLY, CDR2 FYNNEI. There are 14 residues in the CDR3. This CDR3 reads CASSEVEITYEQYF. The CDR3 bases are TGTGCCAGCAGTGAAGTGGAGATAACCTACGAGCAGTACTTC.

The chain uses TRBV7-8 and TRBJ2-7, with a possible D match to TRBD1 (5 bases). There are 15 residues in the CDR3. Germline CDR1 SGHVS, CDR2 FQNEAQ. Trimming removed 1 base at V and 4 bases at J, with 14 bases between. CDR3 coding DNA: TGTGCCAGCAGCTTAGAATGGGGCGGCCTTTACGAGCAGTACTTC. Its protein is CASSLEWGGLYEQYF.

Points on this clonotype: One end of the junction does not line up with germline, which may come from a read error. The chain carries TRBV5-6 and TRBJ1-5; no firm D call. The germline V gene has CDR1 SGHDT and CDR2 YYEEEE. The CDR3 contains 14 residues. The DNA for the CDR3 is TGTGCCAGTAGCTTAAGTTTCAGCAATCAGCCCCAGCATTTT. Translated, it gives CASSLSFSNQPQHF.

The rearrangement uses TRBV9 and TRBJ1-2; possible D gene TRBD1, 5 bases. V was trimmed by 3 bases and J by 0 bases, leaving 9 bases between them. Germline V CDR1 and CDR2: SGDLS, YYNGEE. The CDR3 sequence is 14 residues long. The DNA of the CDR3 is TGTGCCAGCAGCGGGGGGGGAGCTAACTATGGCTACACCTTC. The encoded protein is CASSGGGANYGYTF.

The chain employs TRBV3-1 and TRBJ2-7, with D hard to call. Germline-derived CDR1 and CDR2 are LGHDT and YNNKEL (reference sequence). The CDR3 spans 12 residues. Trimming stripped 4 bases from V and 6 bases from J, with 10 bases between. The CDR3, as DNA: TGTGCCAGCAGCCTAATACCTGGCGAGCAGTACTTC. Translating gives CASSLIPGEQYF.

The rearrangement joins TRBV4-1 to TRBJ2-7; TRBD1 matches 7 bases. CDR3 length: 14 residues. Per the germline V gene, CDR1 is MGHRA and CDR2 is YSYEKL. V lost 3 bases and J lost 3; bases outside the gene matches: 5. The DNA of the CDR3 is TGCGCCAGCAGCCAGGGGACAGAACGCTACGAGCAGTACTTC. As protein: CASSQGTERYEQYF.

The chain recombines TRBV5-1 with TRBJ2-1, with 7 bases fitting TRBD1. The CDR3 has 15 residues. Germline CDR1 reads SGHRS; CDR2 reads YFSETQ. V trimming: 3 bases; J trimming: 1 base; junction bases outside the gene matches: 4. The CDR3 loop is CASSSGQFSYNEQFF. For the CDR3, the DNA is TGCGCCAGCAGCTCGGGACAGTTTTCCTACAATGAGCAGTTCTTC.

The J gene is TRBJ2-7, the V gene TRBV7-9; 9 nucleotides line up with TRBD1. The V and J ends lost 5 bases and 5 bases, in that order; junction bases with no gene match: 7. The CDR3 has 14 amino acids. CDR1 SEHNR and CDR2 FQNEAQ come from the germline V gene (reference sequence). The CDR3 loop reads CASSEGQGTDEQYF. The CDR3, as DNA: TGTGCCAGCAGCGAGGGACAGGGTACGGACGAGCAGTACTTC. The full variable domain, in which reference TRBV7-9 and TRBJ2-7 provide the parts outside the CDR3, is DTGVSQNPRHKITKRGQNVTFRCDPISEHNRLYWYRQTLGQGPEFLTYFQNEAQLEKSRLLSDRFSAERPKGSFSTLEIQRTEQGDSAMYLCASSEGQGTDEQYFGPGTRLTVT.

The V gene is TRBV7-9, the J gene TRBJ1-2; the D gene is possibly TRBD1 (5 bases). The CDR3 length is 14 residues. V was cut by 7 bases and J by 9 bases, with 21 bases left in between. Germline CDR1 is SEHNR and CDR2 is FQNEAQ (reference sequence). The CDR3 spells CASNRGGDAMSYTF. The CDR3, as DNA: TGTGCCAGCAACCGTGGGGGAGACGCTATGAGCTACACCTTC.

The chain is built from TRBV12-3 or TRBV12-4 and TRBJ1-2, with D perhaps matching TRBD1 (6 bases). The V and J ends lost 6 bases and 4 bases respectively, with 12 bases between them. This CDR3 region has 13 residues. DNA for the CDR3: TGTGCCAGCAGGGAAGGGGGGGCCTATGGCTACACCTTC. It yields the protein CASREGGAYGYTF.

The chain joins TRBV4-2 to TRBJ2-1; 8 bases are a match to TRBD1. Germline assignment: CDR1 LGHNA and CDR2 YNFKEQ. The V and J ends lost 1 base and 4 bases, in that order; junction bases with no gene match: 3. CDR3 length: 15 residues. The CDR3 loop reads CASSQVRDRYNEQFF. The CDR3, as DNA: TGTGCCAGCAGCCAAGTCCGGGACAGGTACAATGAGCAGTTCTTC.

This sequence joins TRBV27 and TRBJ2-2, with TRBD1 matching over 8 bases. The germline CDR1 and CDR2 sequences are MNHEY and SMNVEV (reference sequence). This CDR3 is 17 amino acids long. After removal of 4 bases from V and 1 base from J, the junction contained 8 bases not matched to a gene. In DNA, the CDR3 is TGTGCCAGCAGTTACCTCGTCACAGGGGGGAACACCGGGGAGCTGTTTTTT. As protein: CASSYLVTGGNTGELFF.

The rearrangement links TRBV4-1 to TRBJ1-1; TRBD1 aligns across 9 bases. Germline lookup yields CDR1 MGHRA and CDR2 YSYEKL. The V gene end was trimmed by 4 bases and the J gene end by 1 base; junction bases not matched to a gene: 4. CDR3 size: 15 residues. The CDR3 region has the DNA TGCGCCAGCAGCCGCATGACAGGGGGGAACACTGAAGCTTTCTTT. This encodes CASSRMTGGNTEAFF.

This clonotype was detected only a few times. The rearrangement uses TRBV6-5 and TRBJ2-7, with unresolved D. The CDR3 is 14 amino acids. Trimming removed 0 bases from V and 3 bases from J, with 9 bases in between. CDR1 is MNHEY and CDR2 is SVGAGI in the germline V gene. CDR3 in amino acids: CASSYSKSNYEQYF. The CDR3 nucleotides are TGTGCCAGCAGTTACTCGAAAAGCAACTACGAGCAGTACTTC.